These 5 T cell receptor beta chains were all obtained from the same sample, sequenced in a study of neurological immune-mediated disorders. Each CDR3 protein is one row after TCRdb ran MiXCR on the 5' RACE reads. The table includes more than 95,000 distinct CDR3 sequences, more than 10% detected once. Documented time point: longitudinal time-point 3. Sequencing was carried out using PBMCs. These receptors were taken from a female donor with HTLV-1-associated myelopathy (HAM/TSP).

This clonotype has at least ten counts. This chain connects TRBV20-1 to TRBJ1-1; 9 nucleotides line up with TRBD1. This CDR3 has 15 residues. V dropped 8 bases and J dropped 4; count of bases not matched to a gene: 14. Germline V gives CDR1 DFQATT, CDR2 SNEGSKA (reference sequence). The CDR3 region is CSTDRGYNTGTEAFF. CDR3 DNA sequence: TGCAGTACCGACAGGGGGTATAATACGGGCACTGAAGCTTTCTTT.

A word on this clonotype: Possible read error: a much larger clone is one base away. This sequence joins TRBV20-1 and TRBJ2-7, with D hard to call. The CDR3 is 16 amino acids. V was clipped by 4 bases and J by 1 base, with 20 bases between them. Germline V gene sequence: CDR1 DFQATT, CDR2 SNEGSKA (reference sequence). The CDR3 spells CSANTVTVAQSYEQYF. CDR3 sequence (DNA): TGCAGTGCTAATACCGTCACAGTGGCCCAATCCTACGAGCAGTACTTC.

This clonotype occurred many times. The chain uses TRBV5-1 and TRBJ1-6; D gene unclear. V lost 0 bases and J 9 bases, leaving 7 bases between the germline ends. Germline V gene lookup returns CDR1 SGHRS and CDR2 YFSETQ. The CDR3 runs to 13 residues. The CDR3 nucleotides are TGCGCCAGCAGCTTGGACGGGATTTCACCCCTCCACTTT. Translating gives CASSLDGISPLHF.

This clonotype was recorded many times. The J gene is TRBJ2-2, the V gene TRBV5-1; possibly TRBD2 for D (6 bases). The CDR3 is 15 amino acids. Trimming cost V 2 bases and J 0 bases, with 8 bases left between them. Germline CDR1 and CDR2: SGHRS and YFSETQ. CDR3 in DNA: TGCGCCAGCAGCTTAAGCGGGTCGAACACCGGGGAGCTGTTTTTT. It codes for CASSLSGSNTGELFF.

The V gene is TRBV20-1, the J gene TRBJ2-1, with TRBD2 identical over 8 bases. There are 16 residues in the CDR3. Germline loops: CDR1 DFQATT, CDR2 SNEGSKA (reference sequence). The ends lost 4 bases at V and 9 bases at J; junction bases unmatched: 17. In DNA form, the CDR3 reads TGCAGTGCTACTGGTCGGGAGGGACATGGGGATATTGAGCAGTTCTTC. It yields the protein CSATGREGHGDIEQFF.